This T cell receptor beta chain is from a study of shared clonotypes between healthy human individuals. Study-wide context: With ages of 18 to 49, the donors were a couple of women and three men.

The CDR3 loop spans 15 amino acids. Germline CDR1 reads MDHEN; CDR2 reads SYDVKM. The V gene end was trimmed by 6 bases and the J gene end by 3 bases; junction bases not matched to a gene: 6. Adults of Caucasian background living in Nashville, Tennessee made up all donors. At the deep level, the assay was run. Unsorted PBMC DNA was run through sequencing on ten immunoSEQ deep assay plates. The data were produced by immunoSEQ multiplex PCR, yet TCRdb's version contains in-frame clones alone and is incomplete. The sample contains under 600,000 clones, around 80% of which appear only once. The sequencing sample was made of PBMCs. This clonotype was obtained from a woman aged 35 to 49 in good health. Some clones in this sample may be carry-over from other donors' samples. V and J are TRBV28 and TRBJ2-3; 10 nucleotides agree with TRBD1. The CDR3 spells CASSQPGQGTDTQYF. DNA of the CDR3: TGTGCCAGCAGCCAGCCGGGACAGGGGACAGATACGCAGTATTTT.